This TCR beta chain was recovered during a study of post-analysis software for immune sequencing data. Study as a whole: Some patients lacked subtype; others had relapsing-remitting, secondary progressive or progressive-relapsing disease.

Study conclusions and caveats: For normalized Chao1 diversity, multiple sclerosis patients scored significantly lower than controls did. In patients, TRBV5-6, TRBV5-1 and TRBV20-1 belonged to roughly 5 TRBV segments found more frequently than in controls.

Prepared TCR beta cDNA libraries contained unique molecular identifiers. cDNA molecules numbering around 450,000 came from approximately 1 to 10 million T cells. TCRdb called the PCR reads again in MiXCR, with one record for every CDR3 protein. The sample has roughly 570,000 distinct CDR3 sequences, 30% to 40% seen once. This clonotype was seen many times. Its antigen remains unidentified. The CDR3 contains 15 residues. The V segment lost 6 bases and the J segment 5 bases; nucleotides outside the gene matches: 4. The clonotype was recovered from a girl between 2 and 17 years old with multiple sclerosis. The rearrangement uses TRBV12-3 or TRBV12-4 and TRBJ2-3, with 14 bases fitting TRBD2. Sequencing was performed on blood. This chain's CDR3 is CASRTGTSGGDTQYF. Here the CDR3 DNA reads TGTGCCAGCAGAACTGGGACTAGCGGGGGAGATACGCAGTATTTT.